The clone carrying this T cell receptor (beta chain) was seen ten or more times. The target antigen is unknown. Time point reported: pre-sensitization, week 0. The treatment denotes: therapeutic diphenylcyclopropenone sensitization with weekly scalp DPC. The authors extracted total RNA from unfractionated whole blood. The data stem from a study of human T cells and chemical hapten exposure. At the level of the study: Patients were mainly female, each with alopecia areata, totalis or universalis. Study outcomes and limitations: The study found that DPC sensitization did not change TCRs above 1 in 1000 frequency.

The V segment lost 5 bases and the J segment 2 bases; nucleotides outside the gene matches: 14. The CDR3 sequence is 18 residues long. Germline V lookup: CDR1 MNHEY, CDR2 SVGEGT. TCRdb called the RACE reads again in MiXCR, with one record for every CDR3 protein. The repertoire holds some 38,000 distinct CDR3 sequences, with 7.5% to 8% as singletons. Here the sequenced sample was whole blood, taken in connection with sensitization to the hapten diphenylcyclopropenone (DPC). The rearrangement uses TRBV6-2 or TRBV6-3 and TRBJ1-5; 8 nucleotides line up with TRBD1. This clonotype was sampled from a woman aged 45-65 years with alopecia areata. Some clones in this sample may be carry-over from other donors' samples. The chain's CDR3 is CASSTGQGAWERNQPQHF. The CDR3 nucleotides are TGTGCCAGCAGTACGGGGCAGGGGGCTTGGGAACGCAATCAGCCCCAGCATTTT.